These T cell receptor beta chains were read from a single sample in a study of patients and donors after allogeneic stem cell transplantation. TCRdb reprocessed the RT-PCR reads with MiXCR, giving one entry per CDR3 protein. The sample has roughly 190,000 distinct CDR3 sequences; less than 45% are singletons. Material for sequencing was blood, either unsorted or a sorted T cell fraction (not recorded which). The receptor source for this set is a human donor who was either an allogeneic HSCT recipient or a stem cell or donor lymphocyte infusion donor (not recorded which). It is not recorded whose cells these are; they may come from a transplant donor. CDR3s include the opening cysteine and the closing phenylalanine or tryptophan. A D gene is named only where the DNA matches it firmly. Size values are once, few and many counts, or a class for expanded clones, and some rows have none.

CSGGTEYGYTF TGCAGCGGCGGGACGGAATATGGCTACACCTTC TRBJ1-2 . TRBV29-1 .
CASSPGQGRGQPQHF TGTGCCAGCAGCCCCGGACAGGGCAGAGGTCAGCCCCAGCATTTT TRBJ1-5 TRBD1 TRBV5-5 .
CASSPQGPRGYTF TGTGCCAGCAGTCCACAGGGGCCACGCGGCTACACCTTC TRBJ1-2 TRBD1 TRBV12-3/TRBV12-4 many
CASSIDRVSGYTF TGTGCCAGCAGCATAGACAGGGTATCTGGCTACACCTTC TRBJ1-2 TRBD1 TRBV27 .
CSVDYRGEFDEAFF TGCAGCGTTGACTACAGGGGGGAATTTGATGAAGCTTTCTTT TRBJ1-1 TRBD1 TRBV29-1 .
CASSSEARLAGTDTQYF TGTGCCAGCAGCTCCGAAGCTAGACTAGCGGGCACAGATACGCAGTATTTT TRBJ2-3 TRBD2 TRBV7-2 .
CASSYGPSYGYTF TGTGCCAGCAGTTACGGGCCTTCCTATGGCTACACCTTC TRBJ1-2 . TRBV12-3/TRBV12-4 .
CASSLTLADNEQFF TGCGCCAGCAGCTTGACACTAGCGGACAATGAGCAGTTCTTC TRBJ2-1 TRBD2 TRBV5-1 .
CASSLRRGTDTQYF TGTGCCAGCAGCTTAAGGCGTGGCACAGATACGCAGTATTTT TRBJ2-3 . TRBV11-1 few
CASSVTLWAVNEQFF TGTGCCAGCAGCGTGACCCTTTGGGCTGTTAATGAGCAGTTCTTC TRBJ2-1 . TRBV5-5 .
CASSRGDSLNTEAFF TGTGCCAGCAGCCGGGGCGACTCCCTGAACACTGAAGCTTTCTTT TRBJ1-1 . TRBV7-9 .
CSGLRANYGYTF TGCAGCGGCTTACGAGCTAACTATGGCTACACCTTC TRBJ1-2 . TRBV29-1 few
CASSFGIPNTGELFF TGTGCCAGCAGCTTCGGGATTCCGAACACCGGGGAGCTGTTTTTT TRBJ2-2 . TRBV7-6 .
CASSGQTGKNIQYF TGCGCCAGCAGCGGTCAGACAGGGAAAAACATTCAGTACTTC TRBJ2-4 TRBD1 TRBV5-1 .
CASSGSQGGTYEQYF TGCGCCAGCAGCGGTTCACAGGGGGGTACCTACGAGCAGTACTTC TRBJ2-7 TRBD1 TRBV5-1 .
CATSASHRAFF TGTGCCACCTCCGCCAGTCATAGAGCTTTCTTT TRBJ1-1 . TRBV10-3 .
CASSPRTSGNYEQFF TGCGCCAGCAGCCCTCGGACTAGCGGGAACTATGAGCAGTTCTTC TRBJ2-1 TRBD2 TRBV4-3 .